Sequencing of this T cell receptor beta chain was carried out in a study of neoadjuvant anti-PD-1 for oral cavity cancer. For the study at large: Nivolumab at 3 mg/kg was mostly given biweekly, three to four doses, pre-surgery.

The V and J ends lost 8 bases and 2 bases respectively, with 7 bases between them. Germline lookup yields CDR1 MDHEN and CDR2 SYDVKM. The CDR3 extends over 13 amino acids. Clones were read by immunoSEQ multiplex PCR, and TCRdb kept only the in-frame ones, dropping some. This table holds about 12,000 clones, less than 70% found once. The patients had HPV-negative, locally advanced oral cavity squamous cell carcinoma. The source material was tumor tissue, sampled before nivolumab (anti-PD-1) treatment. The chain couples TRBV28 to TRBJ2-6, with D possibly matching TRBD1 (5 bases). The source is a person between 40 and 85 years old with oral cavity squamous cell carcinoma. The CDR3 loop is CASAGTGANVLTF. CDR3 nucleotides: TGTGCCAGCGCAGGGACTGGGGCCAACGTCCTGACTTTC.